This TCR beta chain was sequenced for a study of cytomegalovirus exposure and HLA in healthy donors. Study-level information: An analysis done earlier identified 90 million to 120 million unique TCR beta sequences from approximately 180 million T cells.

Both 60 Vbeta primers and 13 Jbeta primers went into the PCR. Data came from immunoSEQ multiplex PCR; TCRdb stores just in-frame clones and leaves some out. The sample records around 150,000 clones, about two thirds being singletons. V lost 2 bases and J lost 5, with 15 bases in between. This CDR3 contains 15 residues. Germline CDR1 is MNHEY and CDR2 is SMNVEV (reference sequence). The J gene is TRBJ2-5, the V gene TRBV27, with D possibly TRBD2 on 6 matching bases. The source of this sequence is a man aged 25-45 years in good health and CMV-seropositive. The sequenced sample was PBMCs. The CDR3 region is CASSLAGPLMETQYF. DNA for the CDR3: TGTGCCAGCAGTTTAGCGGGACCCTTGATGGAGACCCAGTACTTC.